Listed here are 29 T cell receptor beta chains from one sample, sequenced in a study of shared clonotypes between healthy human individuals (dated by TCRdb to about 2020). Libraries were constructed by the immunoSEQ multiplex PCR assay. Entries here come from immuneACCESS through TCRdb and include only in-frame sequences with V and J called. Some clones fail to appear in such tables; in the studies checked, an unresolved V gene covers under half of the shortfall, and the cause of the remainder is unknown. Within this sample are hundreds of thousands of clones, with approximately 79% of them counted one time only. More than 1.5% of the sample lies in the top ten. Sequencing input: memory CD4+ T cells sorted from blood. What the cell subset or site label conveys for this sample: CD45RA-negative fraction. The receptors were gathered from a woman aged 25 to 39 in good health.

The chain couples TRBV14 to TRBJ2-5, with 12 bases that match TRBD2. CDR1 and CDR2 (germline): SGHDN, FVKESK. This CDR3 region has 16 residues. J lost 5 bases, V lost 1 base, and 5 bases had no gene match. The CDR3 region has the DNA TGTGCCAGCAGCCAAGGACTAGCGGGAGTCATGGAGACCCAGTACTTC. This translates into CASSQGLAGVMETQYF.

The CDR3 sequence is CASSRQGGPAGELFF. CDR3 coding DNA: TGTGCCAGCAGCCGTCAGGGGGGCCCGGCCGGGGAGCTGTTTTTT. The V gene is TRBV11-3, the J gene TRBJ2-2, with TRBD1 as a possible D gene (7 bases). Germline loops: CDR1 SGHNT, CDR2 YENEEA. The CDR3 is 15 residues long. Trimming removed 5 bases from V and 6 bases from J, with 16 bases in between.

V gene TRBV7-9 combines with J gene TRBJ2-1; 8 nucleotides match TRBD2. V gave up 5 bases and J gave up 5 bases; unmatched junction bases: 11. Germline lookup yields CDR1 SEHNR and CDR2 FQNEAQ (reference sequence). The CDR3 consists of 16 residues. The CDR3 spells CASSPTVLAGNNEQFF. CDR3 nucleotides: TGTGCCAGCAGCCCGACGGTGTTAGCGGGGAACAATGAGCAGTTCTTC.

V is TRBV7-9 and J is TRBJ2-7; 9 bases match TRBD1. The germline V gene encodes CDR1 SEHNR and CDR2 FQNEAQ (reference sequence). The junction had 7 bases not matched to a gene; V was cut back by 5 bases and J by 2 bases. The CDR3 is 15 amino acids. The CDR3 DNA follows: TGTGCCAGCAGCGCAGAACGACAGGGGGCCTACGAGCAGTACTTC. Residues: CASSAERQGAYEQYF.

V usage is TRBV7-8 and J usage is TRBJ2-3; 14 nucleotides agree with TRBD2. Germline V gene lookup returns CDR1 SGHVS and CDR2 FQNEAQ. This CDR3 region has 18 residues. V lost 0 bases, J lost 7 bases, and 9 bases stayed unmatched. CDR3 bases: TGTGCCAGCAGCTTAGCTGCCGGACTAGCGGGAGGTTCCAATACGCAGTATTTT. This gives the protein CASSLAAGLAGGSNTQYF.

The V call is TRBV6-6, the J call TRBJ2-7, with TRBD1 identical over 9 bases. From germline, CDR1 is MNHNY and CDR2 SVGAGI (reference sequence). V gave up 8 bases and J gave up 1 base; unmatched junction bases: 6. This CDR3 spans 14 amino acids. As DNA, the CDR3 is TGTGCCAGCCGGCGGACAGGGGCTTCCTACGAGCAGTACTTC. Translating gives CASRRTGASYEQYF.

The V and J genes are TRBV28 and TRBJ2-7, with TRBD1 as a possible D gene (5 bases). This CDR3 has 15 amino acids. V was cut by 6 bases and J by 2 bases, with 17 bases left in between. Germline assignment: CDR1 MDHEN and CDR2 SYDVKM. The CDR3 sequence: CASRHGHQIPYEQYF. The CDR3 region has the DNA TGTGCCAGCAGACATGGACACCAAATCCCCTACGAGCAGTACTTC.

V and J are TRBV5-1 and TRBJ1-1, with 7 bases matching TRBD1. Germline loops: CDR1 SGHRS, CDR2 YFSETQ. Germline trimming cut 3 bases from V and 11 bases from J; bases unmatched to any gene: 13. This CDR3 spans 14 amino acids. CDR3 in DNA: TGCGCCAGCAGCTCAAGACAGGGCCTAAGCTGGGCTTTCTTT. Encoded protein: CASSSRQGLSWAFF.

In its sample, this clone was seen a few times. The rearrangement joins TRBV30 to TRBJ1-1; TRBD1 agrees at 10 bases. CDR3 length equals 13 residues. Germline CDR1 and CDR2: GTSNPN and SVGIG (reference sequence). The trim removed 5 bases at V and 1 base at J, leaving 1 base unmatched. In DNA, the CDR3 is TGTGCCTGGCGGGACAGGGGGAACACTGAAGCTTTCTTT. Translation gives CAWRDRGNTEAFF.

The chain recombines TRBV4-1 with TRBJ2-2; D is possibly TRBD2 (5 bases). Per the germline V gene, CDR1 is MGHRA and CDR2 is YSYEKL. The CDR3 extends over 16 amino acids. V was clipped by 2 bases and J by 2 bases, with 12 bases between them. CDR3 protein: CASSQLAAANTGELFF. The CDR3 DNA sequence: TGCGCCAGCAGCCAACTAGCAGCCGCAAACACCGGGGAGCTGTTTTTT.

V and J are TRBV7-2 and TRBJ1-2; perhaps TRBD1 as D (5 bases). The CDR3 has 17 residues. V was clipped by 6 bases and J by 6 bases, with 26 bases between them. Per the germline V gene, CDR1 is SGHTA and CDR2 is FQGNSA. The CDR3 DNA reads as TGTGCCAGCAGGCCAACGGCAATAAGGGGCCCCGGGGATGGCTACACCTTC. Translated, it gives CASRPTAIRGPGDGYTF.

This clone was counted only a few times. The V and J genes are TRBV11-2 and TRBJ2-1; no firm D call. There are 13 residues in the CDR3. V lost 5 bases, J lost 8 bases, and 13 bases lay in between. Germline-derived CDR1 and CDR2 are SGHAT and FQNNGV. The CDR3 spells CASSPLQFDEQFF. CDR3 bases: TGTGCCAGCAGCCCCCTTCAATTCGATGAGCAGTTCTTC.

V usage is TRBV11-2 and J usage is TRBJ1-1; D is perhaps TRBD1 (5 bases). This CDR3 contains 15 residues. Germline loops: CDR1 SGHAT, CDR2 FQNNGV. Trimming removed 3 bases from V and 0 bases from J, with 11 bases in between. CDR3 sequence reads: CASSLQGRMNTEAFF. The CDR3 coding sequence is TGTGCCAGCAGCTTGCAGGGCCGGATGAACACTGAAGCTTTCTTT.

The rearrangement links TRBV28 to TRBJ2-1, with a tentative D call TRBD1 (5 bases). There are 11 residues in the CDR3. V dropped 3 bases and J dropped 9 bases, with 6 bases sitting between them. Germline values: CDR1 MDHEN, CDR2 SYDVKM. The CDR3 DNA is TGTGCCAGCAGTTTTAGGGGTGAGCAGTTCTTC. Its protein is CASSFRGEQFF.

The chain is built from TRBV11-1 and TRBJ2-1, with D possibly matching TRBD2 (6 bases). From germline, CDR1 is SGHAT and CDR2 FQDESV (reference sequence). Trimming took 1 base from V and 2 from J, leaving 9 bases between them. This CDR3 contains 15 residues. The CDR3 nucleotides are TGTGCCAGCAGCTTAGGGCTAGCGACCTACAATGAGCAGTTCTTC. This codes for CASSLGLATYNEQFF.

This clone qualifies as medium-sized. The CDR3 here is CASTRDSFATNEKLFF. CDR3 bases: TGCGCCAGCACCCGGGACAGCTTTGCAACTAATGAAAAACTGTTTTTT. The chain has TRBV4-1 and TRBJ1-4, with TRBD1 identical over 7 bases. The ends lost 7 bases at V and 0 bases at J; junction bases unmatched: 8. The V gene's germline CDR1 is MGHRA and CDR2 YSYEKL. The CDR3 is 16 amino acids.

The rearrangement links TRBV6-1 to TRBJ1-4; 7 bases map to TRBD1. The length of the CDR3 is 14 residues. With 6 bases clipped from V and 8 bases from J, the junction kept 9 bases outside the gene matches. The V gene's germline CDR1 is MNHNS and CDR2 SASEGT. CDR3 loop: CASRTGTEGEKLFF. In nucleotides, the CDR3 is TGTGCCAGCAGGACCGGGACAGAGGGAGAAAAACTGTTTTTT.

Here the CDR3 DNA reads TGTGCCAGCAGCTTAGGTCAGGTGGACGAGCAGTACTTC. Its protein is CASSLGQVDEQYF. The chain is built from TRBV7-8 and TRBJ2-7; no clear D. The CDR3 loop spans 13 amino acids. Germline V lookup: CDR1 SGHVS, CDR2 FQNEAQ. Trimming took off 1 base at V and 5 bases at J, with 9 bases between the two ends.

The chain joins TRBV5-6 to TRBJ2-7; 7 nucleotides line up with TRBD1. V dropped 4 bases and J dropped 4; count of bases not matched to a gene: 8. The CDR3 covers 14 residues. Germline CDR1 SGHDT, CDR2 YYEEEE. The CDR3 here is CASSKSRGWYEQYF. CDR3 nucleotide sequence: TGTGCCAGCAGCAAGAGCAGGGGGTGGTACGAGCAGTACTTC.

The V gene is TRBV28, the J gene TRBJ2-1; D is unclear. Germline CDR1 MDHEN, CDR2 SYDVKM. The CDR3 extends over 12 amino acids. Trimming removed 6 bases at V and 7 bases at J, with 10 bases between. CDR3 in DNA: TGTGCCAGCAGCCGGCAGGCTAATGAGCAGTTCTTC. It translates to CASSRQANEQFF.

The chain couples TRBV29-1 to TRBJ2-7, with TRBD1 matching over 8 bases. Germline values: CDR1 SQVTM, CDR2 ANQGSEA. The CDR3 spans 11 residues. Germline trimming cut 6 bases from V and 6 bases from J; bases unmatched to any gene: 4. The CDR3 bases are TGCAGCGTCCGGACAGGGAGCGAGCAGTACTTC. It codes for CSVRTGSEQYF.

The chain has TRBV6-6 and TRBJ2-2; 7 bases fit TRBD1. Germline assignment: CDR1 MNHNY and CDR2 SVGAGI (reference sequence). Unmatched junction bases numbered 3, after V lost 8 bases and J lost 3 bases. The CDR3 sequence is 13 residues long. The CDR3 nucleotides are TGTGCCAGCGGGACAGCCCACACCGGGGAGCTGTTTTTT. Residues: CASGTAHTGELFF.

This clone was seen only once. The chain has TRBV6-5 and TRBJ1-5, with TRBD1 matching 10 bases. V lost 6 bases and J lost 6; bases outside the gene matches: 5. The CDR3 has 14 residues. Germline V gene lookup returns CDR1 MNHEY and CDR2 SVGAGI. This chain's CDR3 is CASRPGQGVQPQHF. The DNA of the CDR3 is TGTGCCAGCAGACCCGGACAGGGGGTTCAGCCCCAGCATTTT.

This clone appeared once. V is TRBV9 and J is TRBJ1-1; no firm D call. CDR1 and CDR2 (germline): SGDLS, YYNGEE. This CDR3 spans 14 amino acids. The V end was cut by 1 base, the J end by 2 bases, with 9 bases between. DNA for the CDR3: TGTGCCAGCAGCGTACAGGAGATAAACACTGAAGCTTTCTTT. It specifies CASSVQEINTEAFF.

The genes are TRBV11-2 and TRBJ1-2; D is undetermined. CDR1 SGHAT and CDR2 FQNNGV come from the germline V gene. V shed 5 bases and J shed 0 bases, with 13 bases lying between them. The CDR3 consists of 15 residues. The CDR3 DNA reads TGTGCCAGCAGCCCCATACGCGGAGCTAACTATGGCTACACCTTC. This translates into CASSPIRGANYGYTF.

This chain joins TRBV5-8 and TRBJ1-1; D is possibly TRBD1 (6 bases). Looked up from germline, CDR1 is SGHTS and CDR2 is YDEGEE. Trimming left V 5 bases short and J 0 bases short, with 11 bases between. The CDR3 has 14 residues. CDR3 sequence reads: CASRQDRLNTEAFF. The CDR3, as DNA: TGTGCCAGCAGACAAGACAGGTTGAACACTGAAGCTTTCTTT.

Only one count was recorded for this clone. CDR3 bases: TGTGCCAGCAGCTTAGTTCCTGCGGATGAGACCCAGTACTTC. Translating gives CASSLVPADETQYF. The chain joins TRBV11-2 to TRBJ2-5; D is uncertain. CDR1 SGHAT and CDR2 FQNNGV come from the germline V gene. Trimming took off 1 base at V and 5 bases at J, with 11 bases between the two ends. The CDR3 has 14 amino acids.

The chain has TRBV29-1 and TRBJ2-7, with D maybe TRBD2 (6 bases). Germline CDR1 reads SQVTM; CDR2 reads ANQGSEA. With 2 bases removed from V and 5 bases from J, the gap between germline ends came to 13 bases. The CDR3 is 13 residues long. CDR3 DNA sequence: TGCAGCGTTGAATCTGGACTAAGGGACGAGCAGTACTTC. This encodes CSVESGLRDEQYF.

Concerning this clone itself: This sample includes further DNA sequences coding for the same CDR3. The chain couples TRBV30 to TRBJ2-7; perhaps TRBD2 as D (6 bases). This CDR3 spans 13 amino acids. Trimming stripped 2 bases from V and 2 bases from J, with 10 bases between. Germline loops: CDR1 GTSNPN, CDR2 SVGIG (reference sequence). The CDR3 region has the DNA TGTGCCTGGAGTCGGGACTCCCCCTACGAGCAGTACTTC. Translation gives CAWSRDSPYEQYF. The complete variable domain, with remaining parts taken from reference TRBV30 and TRBJ2-7, reads SQTIHQWPATLVQPVGSPLSLECTVEGTSNPNLYWYRQAAGRGLQLLFYSVGIGQISSEVPQNLSASRPQDRQFILSSKKLLLSDSGFYLCAWSRDSPYEQYFGPGTRLTVT.